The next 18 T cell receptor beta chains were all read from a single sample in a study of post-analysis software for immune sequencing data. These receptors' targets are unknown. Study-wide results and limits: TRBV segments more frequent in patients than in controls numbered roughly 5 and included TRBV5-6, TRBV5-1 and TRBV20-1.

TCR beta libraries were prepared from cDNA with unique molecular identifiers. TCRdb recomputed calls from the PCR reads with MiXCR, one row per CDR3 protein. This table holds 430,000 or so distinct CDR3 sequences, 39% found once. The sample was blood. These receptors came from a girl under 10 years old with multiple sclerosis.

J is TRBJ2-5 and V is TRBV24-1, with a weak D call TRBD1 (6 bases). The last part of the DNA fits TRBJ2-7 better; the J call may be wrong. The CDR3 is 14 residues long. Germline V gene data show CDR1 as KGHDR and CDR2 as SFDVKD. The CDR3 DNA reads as TGTGCCACCAGTGGAACAGGGTCGGCGTACGAGCAGTACTTC. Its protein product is CATSGTGSAYEQYF.

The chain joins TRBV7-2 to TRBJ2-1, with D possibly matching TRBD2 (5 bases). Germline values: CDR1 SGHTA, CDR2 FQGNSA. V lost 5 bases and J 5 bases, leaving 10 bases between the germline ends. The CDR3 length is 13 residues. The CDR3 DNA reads TGTGCCAGCAGCCCGAGCGGAAACAATGAGCAGTTCTTC. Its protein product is CASSPSGNNEQFF.

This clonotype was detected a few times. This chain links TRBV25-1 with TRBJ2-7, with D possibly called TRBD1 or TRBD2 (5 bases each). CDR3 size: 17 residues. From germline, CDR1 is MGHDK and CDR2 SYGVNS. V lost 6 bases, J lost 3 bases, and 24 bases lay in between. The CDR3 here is CASSPSPGGPRGYEQYF. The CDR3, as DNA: TGTGCCAGCAGCCCTAGCCCGGGCGGCCCGAGGGGCTACGAGCAGTACTTC.

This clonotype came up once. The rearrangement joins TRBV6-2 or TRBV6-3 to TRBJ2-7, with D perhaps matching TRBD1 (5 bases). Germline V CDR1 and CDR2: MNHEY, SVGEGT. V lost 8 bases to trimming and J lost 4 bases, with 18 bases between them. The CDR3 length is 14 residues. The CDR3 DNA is TGTGCCAGCGCTGCAACACAGGAACGGTACGAGCAGTACTTC. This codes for CASAATQERYEQYF.

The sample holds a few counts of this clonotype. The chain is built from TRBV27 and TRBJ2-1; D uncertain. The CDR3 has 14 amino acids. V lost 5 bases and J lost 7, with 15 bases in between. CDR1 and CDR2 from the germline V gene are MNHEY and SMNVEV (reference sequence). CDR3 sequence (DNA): TGTGCCAGCAGTCTTCGACTGGTGGTGAATGAGCAGTTCTTC. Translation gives CASSLRLVVNEQFF.

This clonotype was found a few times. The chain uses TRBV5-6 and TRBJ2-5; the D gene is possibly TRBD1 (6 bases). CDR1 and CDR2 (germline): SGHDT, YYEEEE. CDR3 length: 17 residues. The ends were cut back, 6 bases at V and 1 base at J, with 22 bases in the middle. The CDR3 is CASTESGQPITQETQYF. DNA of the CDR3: TGTGCCAGCACTGAATCCGGACAGCCGATTACCCAAGAGACCCAGTACTTC.

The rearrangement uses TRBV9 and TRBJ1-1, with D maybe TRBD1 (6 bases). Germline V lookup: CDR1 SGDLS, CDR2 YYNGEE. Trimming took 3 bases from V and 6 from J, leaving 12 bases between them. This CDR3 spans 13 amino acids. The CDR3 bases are TGTGCCAGCAGCGAAAAGGGGGTATCTGAAGCTTTCTTT. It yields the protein CASSEKGVSEAFF.

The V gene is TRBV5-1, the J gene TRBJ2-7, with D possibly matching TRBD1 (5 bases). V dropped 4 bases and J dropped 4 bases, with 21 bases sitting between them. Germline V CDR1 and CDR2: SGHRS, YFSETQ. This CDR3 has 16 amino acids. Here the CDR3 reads CASSPWGARAGYEQYF. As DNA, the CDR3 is TGCGCCAGCAGCCCGTGGGGCGCGAGAGCAGGGTACGAGCAGTACTTC.

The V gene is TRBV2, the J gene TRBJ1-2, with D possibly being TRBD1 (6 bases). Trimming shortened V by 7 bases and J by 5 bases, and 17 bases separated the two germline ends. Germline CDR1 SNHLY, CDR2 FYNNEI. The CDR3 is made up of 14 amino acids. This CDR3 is CASKIGQPVYGYTF. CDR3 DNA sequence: TGTGCCAGCAAGATAGGACAGCCGGTTTATGGCTACACCTTC.

The CDR3 region is CASSPESYEQYF. CDR3 DNA sequence: TGTGCCAGCAGCCCAGAGAGCTACGAGCAGTACTTC. This chain uses TRBV7-9 with TRBJ2-7; D remains ambiguous. V lost 5 bases, J lost 3 bases, and 8 bases lay in between. CDR1 SEHNR and CDR2 FQNEAQ come from the germline V gene (reference sequence). CDR3 size: 12 residues.

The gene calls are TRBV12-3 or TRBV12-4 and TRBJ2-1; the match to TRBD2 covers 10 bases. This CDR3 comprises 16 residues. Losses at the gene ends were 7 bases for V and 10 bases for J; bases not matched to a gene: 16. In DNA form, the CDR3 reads TGTGCCAGCACCAATAGCGGGGGGTCCCCCTTTTGGGAGCAGTTCTTC. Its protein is CASTNSGGSPFWEQFF.

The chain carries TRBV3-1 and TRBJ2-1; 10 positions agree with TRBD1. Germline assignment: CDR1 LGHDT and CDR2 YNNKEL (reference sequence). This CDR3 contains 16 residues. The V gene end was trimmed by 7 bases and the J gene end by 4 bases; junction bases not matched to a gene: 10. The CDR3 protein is CASTRSRGQGYNEQFF. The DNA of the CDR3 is TGTGCCAGCACCCGATCTAGGGGACAGGGGTACAATGAGCAGTTCTTC.

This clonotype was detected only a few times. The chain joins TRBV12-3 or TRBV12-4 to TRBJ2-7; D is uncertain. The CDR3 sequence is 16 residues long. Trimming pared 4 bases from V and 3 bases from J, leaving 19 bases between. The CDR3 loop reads CASSSRYLSTVYEQYF. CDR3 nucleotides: TGTGCCAGCAGTTCCCGGTATCTTTCGACGGTCTACGAGCAGTACTTC.

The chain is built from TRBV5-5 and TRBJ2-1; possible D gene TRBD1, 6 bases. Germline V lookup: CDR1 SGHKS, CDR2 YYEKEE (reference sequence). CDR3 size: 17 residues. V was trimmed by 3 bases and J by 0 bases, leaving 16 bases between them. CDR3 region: CASSYETGLSSYNEQFF. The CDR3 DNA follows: TGTGCCAGCAGCTACGAAACAGGGCTGAGCTCCTACAATGAGCAGTTCTTC. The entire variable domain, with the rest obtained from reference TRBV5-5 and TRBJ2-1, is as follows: DAGVTQSPTHLIKTRGQQVTLRCSPISGHKSVSWYQQVLGQGPQFIFQYYEKEERGRGNFPDRFSARQFPNYSSELNVNALLLGDSALYLCASSYETGLSSYNEQFFGPGTRLTVL.

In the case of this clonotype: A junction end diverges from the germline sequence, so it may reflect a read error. The CDR3 nucleotides are TGTGCCGGTTCTAGCGGGCCCTCCCACGAGCAGTACTTC. It specifies CAGSSGPSHEQYF. The chain combines TRBV28 with TRBJ2-7; 8 bases agree with TRBD2. Germline CDR1 and CDR2: MDHEN and SYDVKM. The CDR3 has 13 residues.

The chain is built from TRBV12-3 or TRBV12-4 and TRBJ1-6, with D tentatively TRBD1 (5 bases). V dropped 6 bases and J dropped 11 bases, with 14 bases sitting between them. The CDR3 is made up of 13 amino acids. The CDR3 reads CASRRQGTAPLHF. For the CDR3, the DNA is TGTGCCAGCAGAAGGCAGGGCACAGCACCCCTCCACTTT.

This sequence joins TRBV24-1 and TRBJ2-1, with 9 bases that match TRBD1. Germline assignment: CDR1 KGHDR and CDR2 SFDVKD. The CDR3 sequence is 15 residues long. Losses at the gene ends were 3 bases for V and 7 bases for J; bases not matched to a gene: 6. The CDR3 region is CATSDPGTGTNEQFF. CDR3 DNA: TGTGCCACCAGTGATCCCGGGACAGGGACAAATGAGCAGTTCTTC.

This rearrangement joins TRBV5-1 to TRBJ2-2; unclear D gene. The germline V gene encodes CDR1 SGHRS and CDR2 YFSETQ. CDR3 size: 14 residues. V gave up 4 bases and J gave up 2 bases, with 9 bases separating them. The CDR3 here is CASSRRHNTGELFF. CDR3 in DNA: TGCGCCAGCAGCCGGCGGCACAACACCGGGGAGCTGTTTTTT.